The present T cell receptor beta chain was sequenced within a study of T cell changes during pregnancy in multiple sclerosis. The CDR3 sequence is 15 residues long. Trimming left V 0 bases short and J 4 bases short, with 13 bases between. Germline V gives CDR1 SGDLS, CDR2 YYNGEE. This clone was observed once. Sequenced by immunoSEQ multiplex PCR; TCRdb stores in-frame clones only, minus some. The sample has approximately 110,000 clones; roughly 92% are singletons. The V call is TRBV9, the J call TRBJ1-1; D is ambiguous. The sequences come from peripheral blood, collected in the third trimester of pregnancy. The receptor's source is a female donor with multiple sclerosis, enrolled in a pregnancy study. The CDR3 region has the DNA TGTGCCAGCAGCGTAGGTTCAGCGAGCTCCACTGAAGCTTTCTTT. As protein: CASSVGSASSTEAFF.